This T cell receptor (beta chain) was captured in a study of regulatory T cells in long-lasting Graves disease. Study-level points and caveats: Favoring TRBV28, TRBJ1-2 and TRBJ2-5 was a feature seen in persistent disease.

The germline V gene encodes CDR1 LNHDA and CDR2 SQIVND (reference sequence). V was pared by 6 bases and J by 4 bases, with 16 bases between. This CDR3 has 15 residues. As to time point: newly diagnosed GD, antithyroid drugs for less than 3 months. Construction of the TCR library relied on RNA isolated from PBMCs. HTBI primers from iRepertoire and Arm-PCR of CDR3 regions yielded the TCR beta libraries. TCRdb independently ran MiXCR on the multiplex PCR reads; one entry per CDR3 protein. This table holds around 450,000 distinct CDR3 sequences, under 15% found once. This clonotype was seen a handful of times. The antigen remains unidentified. The same sample was also studied in work on T cells in Graves' hyperthyroidism and ophthalmopathy. From that paper: It was uncontrolled infection, other autoimmune disease, pregnancy or lactation that excluded patients.

The gene calls are TRBV19 and TRBJ1-5; no reliable D call. This sequence was found in a young woman with Graves disease. The material sequenced was peripheral blood mononuclear cells (PBMCs), taken at new diagnosis, from a patient treated with antithyroid drugs. The CDR3 is CASSPESLENQPQHF. CDR3 DNA sequence: TGTGCCAGTAGCCCAGAGAGCCTCGAGAATCAGCCCCAGCATTTT.